Following are 5 T cell receptor beta chains from one sample sequenced in a study of Tregs in tolerant kidney transplant recipients (dated by TCRdb to the late 2010s). Libraries came from the immunoSEQ multiplex PCR assay. TCRdb's version of the immuneACCESS table is confined to in-frame rearrangements and falls short of the full clone set. An unresolved V gene accounts for under half of the shortfall where checked; the remainder is of unknown origin. The sample table records about 18,000 clones; approximately 60% of these occur just once. The ten largest clonotypes hold 2.5% to 3.5% of the sample. No cognate antigen is known for these TCRs. Material for sequencing was Tregs from blood cultured with allogeneic cells. All receptors come from a human donor in good health.

This clone appeared a few times. V usage is TRBV27 and J usage is TRBJ1-5, with 9 positions matching TRBD1. The CDR3 has 15 residues. From germline, CDR1 is MNHEY and CDR2 SMNVEV (reference sequence). The junction had 9 bases not matched to a gene; V was cut back by 6 bases and J by 6 bases. In DNA, the CDR3 is TGTGCCAGCAGGGTGTGGGACAGGGAAGGTCAGCCCCAGCATTTT. Protein sequence: CASRVWDREGQPQHF.

This clone is categorized as medium-sized. This chain connects TRBV29-1 to TRBJ2-5, with 10 nucleotides matching TRBD2. CDR1 and CDR2 from the germline V gene are SQVTM and ANQGSEA. With V trimmed by 6 bases and J by 6 bases, 13 bases remained unmatched. This CDR3 has 15 amino acids. CDR3 nucleotide sequence: TGCAGCGTCAAATTCGGTCTAGCGGGAGTCCAGACCCAGTACTTC. Protein product: CSVKFGLAGVQTQYF.

This chain links TRBV19 with TRBJ2-1; D may be TRBD2 (5 bases). Germline V lookup: CDR1 LNHDA, CDR2 SQIVND (reference sequence). V lost 6 bases and J lost 4, with 10 bases in between. The CDR3 loop spans 13 amino acids. CDR3 sequence: CASRRDSYNEQFF. The DNA for the CDR3 is TGTGCCAGTAGGAGGGATTCGTACAATGAGCAGTTCTTC.

The chain combines TRBV11-3 with TRBJ2-5, with D unclear. The germline V and J ends were trimmed by 1 base and 2 bases, with 2 bases remaining between them. CDR3 length: 12 amino acids. CDR1 SGHNT and CDR2 YENEEA come from the germline V gene. The chain's CDR3 is CASSLVQETQYF. The CDR3 coding sequence is TGTGCCAGCAGCTTAGTACAAGAGACCCAGTACTTC.

The chain combines TRBV5-1 with TRBJ2-3; TRBD1 matches 10 bases. In germline, CDR1 is SGHRS, CDR2 YFSETQ. The CDR3 contains 18 residues. The J segment lost 2 bases and the V segment lost 0 bases, leaving 9 bases of the junction unmatched. The CDR3: CASSLGQGARRLTDTQYF. Here the CDR3 DNA reads TGCGCCAGCAGCTTGGGACAGGGGGCTAGACGCCTCACAGATACGCAGTATTTT.